This T cell receptor (beta chain) originates from a study of blood T cell repertoires in COVID-19. The participants were between about 18 and 100 years old and came from fewer than 25 US areas. Authors' processing steps: Estimation of nucleated cell counts was performed using reference gene primer amplification. TCRdb's copy holds only in-frame clones and misses some; the assay was immunoSEQ multiplex PCR. V and J calls and clone size are copied from that table; D and trimming were computed from the DNA. The table has 200,000 or so clones, just under 85% seen once. The CDR3 has 14 residues. Trimming cost V 11 bases and J 1 base; bases outside gene matches: 5. Germline V gene lookup returns CDR1 MGHRA and CDR2 YSYEKL.

The gene calls are TRBV4-1 and TRBJ2-2, with 9 bases fitting TRBD1. The sample comprised PBMCs or T cells enriched from blood (not recorded which). The receptor was isolated from a woman aged 40 to 55 with acute COVID-19. For the CDR3, the DNA is TGCGCCGGGAGGGACAGGGTGAACACCGGGGAGCTGTTTTTT. Amino acids: CAGRDRVNTGELFF.